This entry is about one TCR beta chain. The sample originates from a study of blood T cell repertoires in COVID-19. For the study at large: Collection of acute and convalescent COVID-19 samples took place in the United States, Italy and Spain. T cells, B-cell-depleted T cells, or PBMCs provided the cDNA or gDNA that served as material.

This table comes from immunoSEQ multiplex PCR, and its TCRdb copy is limited to in-frame clones, with some not included. The table has more than 25,000 clones, approximately 93% seen once. Germline loops: CDR1 MRHNA, CDR2 SNTAGT. Deletions cut 2 bases from V and 2 bases from J, with 11 bases between. This CDR3 is built from 15 residues. The clonotype was recovered from a human donor with active COVID-19. The donor label of this sample is uncertain. V and J are TRBV6-4 and TRBJ2-3; D remains unclear. Material: peripheral blood. The CDR3 nucleotides are TGTGCCAGCAGTGACGCGGCGGAATCCACAGATACGCAGTATTTT. It encodes CASSDAAESTDTQYF.